This entry lists 32 T cell receptor beta chains sequenced from one sample in a study of T cell changes during pregnancy in multiple sclerosis. Profiled with immunoSEQ multiplex PCR; TCRdb holds only in-frame clones, not every one. In the table there are tens of thousands of clones, approximately 94% of which are singletons. The specimen comprised peripheral blood, sampled in the third trimester of pregnancy. The receptors derive from a female donor with multiple sclerosis, enrolled in a pregnancy study.

The V gene is TRBV5-4, the J gene TRBJ1-4; 8 positions agree with TRBD1. V was clipped by 2 bases and J by 8 bases; unmatched bases: 8. Germline CDR1 reads SGHNT; CDR2 reads YYREEE (reference sequence). The CDR3 has 15 amino acids. CDR3 protein: CASSFQGAPVEKLFF. CDR3 nucleotide sequence: TGTGCCAGCAGCTTTCAGGGGGCGCCTGTGGAAAAACTGTTTTTT.

This clone showed up just once. The V call is TRBV9, the J call TRBJ2-5; D unclear. V dropped 0 bases and J dropped 7 bases, with 7 bases sitting between them. CDR3 length: 12 amino acids. Germline V gene lookup returns CDR1 SGDLS and CDR2 YYNGEE. As DNA, the CDR3 is TGTGCCAGCAGCGTAGATGGCGGGACCCAGTACTTC. This codes for CASSVDGGTQYF. Full variable domain (missing parts from reference TRBV9 and TRBJ2-5): DSGVTQTPKHLITATGQRVTLRCSPRSGDLSVYWYQQSLDQGLQFLIQYYNGEERAKGNILERFSAQQFPDLHSELNLSSLELGDSALYFCASSVDGGTQYFGPGTRLLVL.

This sequence joins TRBV2 and TRBJ2-7, with D possibly TRBD2 on 5 matching bases. The CDR3 length is 13 residues. Germline V gene lookup returns CDR1 SNHLY and CDR2 FYNNEI. V was shortened by 7 bases and J by 0 bases, with 10 bases between the two germline ends. CDR3 amino acids: CASMGRSSYEQYF. The DNA of the CDR3 is TGTGCCAGCATGGGGAGAAGCTCCTACGAGCAGTACTTC.

This chain joins TRBV13 and TRBJ2-5, with D possibly TRBD2 on 5 matching bases. The germline V and J ends were trimmed by 4 bases and 5 bases, with 11 bases remaining between them. Germline V CDR1 and CDR2: PRHDT, FYEKMQ (reference sequence). The CDR3 totals 13 residues. The CDR3: CASSYTSDETQYF. In nucleotides, the CDR3 is TGTGCCAGCAGCTACACTAGTGACGAGACCCAGTACTTC.

V is TRBV9 and J is TRBJ1-2, with TRBD1 matching 8 bases. The V and J ends lost 0 bases and 2 bases, in that order; junction bases with no gene match: 9. CDR3 size: 17 residues. CDR1 SGDLS and CDR2 YYNGEE come from the germline V gene. The CDR3: CASSVARSDRANYGYTF. In DNA, the CDR3 is TGTGCCAGCAGCGTAGCTCGGTCGGACAGGGCCAACTATGGCTACACCTTC.

This clone has just one count. This chain uses TRBV19 with TRBJ1-5; D ambiguous. V dropped 3 bases and J dropped 0 bases, with 9 bases sitting between them. Germline lookup yields CDR1 LNHDA and CDR2 SQIVND (reference sequence). This CDR3 comprises 15 residues. The CDR3 region has the DNA TGTGCCAGTAGTATTGGAGCATATAGCAATCAGCCCCAGCATTTT. Translation gives CASSIGAYSNQPQHF.

In DNA form, the CDR3 reads TGTGCCAGCAGTGCTCTGTTCACCGGGGAGCTGTTTTTT. Its protein product is CASSALFTGELFF. The chain employs TRBV2 and TRBJ2-2; no clear D. With 4 bases removed from V and 4 bases from J, the gap between germline ends came to 7 bases. Per the germline V gene, CDR1 is SNHLY and CDR2 is FYNNEI. The CDR3 loop spans 13 amino acids.

The chain employs TRBV23-1 and TRBJ1-6; unclear D gene. TRBV23-1 counts as an open reading frame of uncertain function. The CDR3 is made up of 18 amino acids. With 2 bases removed from V and 9 bases from J, the gap between germline ends came to 23 bases. CDR3 bases: TGCGCCAGCAGTCAACTACCCCTGTGGAGGGCGCGGGGTTCACCCCTCCACTTT. Its translation is CASSQLPLWRARGSPLHF.

This chain joins TRBV29-1 and TRBJ1-4; D call uncertain. Germline values: CDR1 SQVTM, CDR2 ANQGSEA. V shed 4 bases and J shed 4 bases, with 10 bases lying between them. CDR3 length: 13 residues. CDR3: CSVARGSNEKLFF. CDR3 DNA: TGCAGCGTTGCTCGGGGAAGTAATGAAAAACTGTTTTTT.

The V gene is TRBV4-2, the J gene TRBJ1-1, with TRBD1 identical over 7 bases. Germline loops: CDR1 LGHNA, CDR2 YNFKEQ. The junction had 12 bases not matched to a gene; V was cut back by 0 bases and J by 11 bases. This CDR3 comprises 15 residues. The CDR3 coding sequence is TGTGCCAGCAGCCAAGATGAAGGGGGCTTGACAGGGGCTTTCTTT. Translating gives CASSQDEGGLTGAFF.

The chain carries TRBV2 and TRBJ2-2; no firm D call. The CDR3 has 14 amino acids. V was cut by 7 bases and J by 0 bases, with 9 bases left in between. The germline gives CDR1 SNHLY, CDR2 FYNNEI. The CDR3 protein is CASTGSANTGELFF. The CDR3 region has the DNA TGTGCCAGCACCGGCAGCGCGAACACCGGGGAGCTGTTTTTT.

V usage is TRBV5-6 and J usage is TRBJ2-5, with 7 bases fitting TRBD1. Germline CDR1 reads SGHDT; CDR2 reads YYEEEE. CDR3 length: 15 residues. The V gene end was trimmed by 0 bases and the J gene end by 3 bases; junction bases not matched to a gene: 5. This CDR3 is CASSLEWQGEETQYF. The CDR3 bases are TGTGCCAGCAGCTTGGAGTGGCAGGGGGAAGAGACCCAGTACTTC.

The rearrangement links TRBV7-9 to TRBJ1-3, with D hard to call. This CDR3 is 13 amino acids long. Germline V gene lookup returns CDR1 SEHNR and CDR2 FQNEAQ (reference sequence). V lost 11 bases to trimming and J lost 0 bases, with 11 bases between them. CDR3 amino acids: CALEADSGNTIYF. CDR3 nucleotides: TGTGCCTTAGAGGCCGACTCTGGAAACACCATATATTTT.

The J gene is TRBJ1-2, the V gene TRBV15; no definite D call. The CDR3 has 12 residues. From germline, CDR1 is LNHNV and CDR2 YYDKDF (reference sequence). Trimming cost V 5 bases and J 4 bases, with 8 bases left between them. The CDR3 spells CATSQKSYGYTF. CDR3 coding DNA: TGTGCCACCAGCCAGAAGTCCTATGGCTACACCTTC.

This chain connects TRBV4-1 to TRBJ1-5; D is uncertain. Deletions cut 0 bases from V and 4 bases from J, with 4 bases between. Germline values: CDR1 MGHRA, CDR2 YSYEKL. CDR3 length: 13 amino acids. The CDR3 DNA sequence: TGCGCCAGCAGCCAAGATCTAAATCAGCCCCAGCATTTT. Translating gives CASSQDLNQPQHF.

This chain connects TRBV6-5 to TRBJ1-2, with D tentatively TRBD1 (5 bases). This CDR3 contains 14 residues. Germline assignment: CDR1 MNHEY and CDR2 SVGAGI. V was clipped by 5 bases and J by 5 bases, with 15 bases between them. The CDR3 DNA reads as TGTGCCAGCAGTCCGATCCGGGGGTTTTATGGCTACACCTTC. This translates into CASSPIRGFYGYTF.

The chain joins TRBV30 to TRBJ1-2; D possibly corresponds to TRBD1 (6 bases). Looked up from germline, CDR1 is GTSNPN and CDR2 is SVGIG (reference sequence). This CDR3 spans 18 amino acids. The V gene lost 0 bases and the J gene lost 4 bases, with 24 bases spanning the gap. DNA for the CDR3: TGTGCCTGGAGTGTACAGAGGACATCTTCCGGGGGGGCCTATGGCTACACCTTC. Translating it yields CAWSVQRTSSGGAYGYTF.

The gene calls are TRBV11-2 and TRBJ1-1; 8 bases line up with TRBD1. This CDR3 has 16 residues. Germline CDR1 and CDR2: SGHAT and FQNNGV. The trim removed 7 bases at V and 1 base at J, leaving 11 bases unmatched. The CDR3 bases are TGTGCCAGCACCCACGCAACCGGGACAGGGAACACTGAAGCTTTCTTT. Its protein product is CASTHATGTGNTEAFF.

The chain carries TRBV7-3 and TRBJ2-5; 14 bases match TRBD2. This CDR3 region has 16 residues. J was trimmed by 1 base and V by 5 bases; bases with no gene match: 3. Germline V gives CDR1 SGHTA, CDR2 FQGTGA. CDR3 amino acids: CASSPGLAGGQETQYF. CDR3 sequence (DNA): TGTGCCAGCAGCCCAGGACTAGCGGGGGGCCAAGAGACCCAGTACTTC.

This chain joins TRBV11-3 and TRBJ2-1, with 8 bases matching TRBD1. V trimming: 5 bases; J trimming: 6 bases; junction bases outside the gene matches: 9. The germline V gene has CDR1 SGHNT and CDR2 YENEEA. The CDR3 has 15 residues. CDR3 in amino acids: CASSPHRTGRNEQFF. In nucleotides, the CDR3 is TGTGCCAGCAGCCCCCATCGGACAGGGCGCAATGAGCAGTTCTTC.

The gene calls are TRBV14 and TRBJ2-7; a possible D gene is TRBD1 (6 bases). CDR1 is SGHDN, CDR2 FVKESK, per germline. V dropped 6 bases and J dropped 6 bases, with 21 bases sitting between them. The CDR3 sequence is 15 residues long. The CDR3 nucleotides read TGTGCCAGCAGGCCAGGGGACGGGATGGTGGGCGAGCAGTACTTC. It is translated as CASRPGDGMVGEQYF.

The chain links TRBV7-3 to TRBJ2-3, with a possible D match to TRBD2 (6 bases). V gave up 0 bases and J gave up 4 bases, with 11 bases separating them. The germline V gene encodes CDR1 SGHTA and CDR2 FQGTGA. The CDR3 contains 15 residues. CDR3 bases: TGTGCCAGCAGCTTAACGGCGGGGTGGGCAGATACGCAGTATTTT. This translates into CASSLTAGWADTQYF.

This clone was observed once. The V gene is TRBV9, the J gene TRBJ2-4; D is unclear. V gave up 0 bases and J gave up 7 bases, with 8 bases separating them. This CDR3 spans 13 amino acids. Germline V gene lookup returns CDR1 SGDLS and CDR2 YYNGEE. The CDR3 spells CASSVAVENIQYF. In nucleotides, the CDR3 is TGTGCCAGCAGCGTAGCTGTAGAGAACATTCAGTACTTC.

This chain joins TRBV6-5 and TRBJ2-1, with a tentative D call TRBD2 (5 bases). This CDR3 region has 14 residues. V shed 0 bases and J shed 8 bases, with 11 bases lying between them. CDR1 is MNHEY and CDR2 is SVGAGI in the germline V gene. CDR3 residues: CASSYSGSGDEQFF. The CDR3 DNA reads TGTGCCAGCAGTTACTCTGGGAGTGGCGATGAGCAGTTCTTC.

The gene calls are TRBV19 and TRBJ1-5; D call uncertain. Trimming shortened V by 1 base and J by 5 bases, and 15 bases separated the two germline ends. CDR1 and CDR2 from the germline V gene are LNHDA and SQIVND (reference sequence). This CDR3 spans 16 amino acids. The CDR3 nucleotides read TGTGCCAGTAGTATAGTGAACCGAGGGTATTATCAGCCCCAGCATTTT. The encoded protein is CASSIVNRGYYQPQHF.

Notes on this clone: This same CDR3 is encoded by further DNA sequences in the sample. The CDR3 reads CASSLQGSTDTQYF. In DNA form, the CDR3 reads TGCGCCAGCAGCTTGCAGGGGAGCACAGATACGCAGTATTTT. The chain employs TRBV5-1 and TRBJ2-3; D is possibly TRBD1 (6 bases). The CDR3 runs 14 residues. Trimming took off 1 base at V and 0 bases at J, with 6 bases between the two ends. Germline CDR1 is SGHRS and CDR2 is YFSETQ.

J is TRBJ1-2 and V is TRBV5-6; 7 bases align to TRBD1. After removal of 2 bases from V and 4 bases from J, the junction contained 5 bases not matched to a gene. Germline CDR1 reads SGHDT; CDR2 reads YYEEEE. There are 14 residues in the CDR3. The DNA for the CDR3 is TGTGCCAGCAGCTTAATTGACAGGGCCTATGGCTACACCTTC. Its protein is CASSLIDRAYGYTF.

The chain carries TRBV6-1 and TRBJ1-1; possible D gene TRBD1, 5 bases. The CDR3 sequence is 13 residues long. Between the trimmed V and J ends, which lost 2 bases and 5 bases, there was a span of 9 bases. CDR1 and CDR2 (germline): MNHNS, SASEGT. CDR3 sequence (DNA): TGTGCCAGCAGTGAATTGGGGGGAACTGAAGCTTTCTTT. The encoded protein is CASSELGGTEAFF.

The chain uses TRBV7-9 and TRBJ2-3, with 7 bases identical to TRBD2. V lost 1 base to trimming and J lost 2 bases; unmatched junction nucleotides: 12. The CDR3 is 18 residues long. Germline CDR1 reads SEHNR; CDR2 reads FQNEAQ (reference sequence). CDR3 nucleotides: TGTGCCAGCAGCTTAGATAGTACCGTCGGGACTACCACAGATACGCAGTATTTT. This gives the protein CASSLDSTVGTTTDTQYF.

The chain recombines TRBV5-1 with TRBJ1-1, with TRBD1 matching 10 bases. V shed 4 bases and J 4 bases; nucleotides not matched to a gene: 4. Germline V lookup: CDR1 SGHRS, CDR2 YFSETQ. The CDR3 covers 14 residues. The CDR3 sequence is CASSVRQGATEAFF. The CDR3 bases are TGCGCCAGCAGCGTGAGACAGGGGGCCACTGAAGCTTTCTTT.

This clone was observed once. The chain uses TRBV30 and TRBJ1-6, with 7 bases that match TRBD1. V lost 0 bases to trimming and J lost 10 bases; unmatched junction nucleotides: 9. This CDR3 is built from 15 residues. Germline CDR1 is GTSNPN and CDR2 is SVGIG (reference sequence). This chain's CDR3 is CAWSVLGGLQSPLHF. CDR3 in DNA: TGTGCCTGGAGTGTACTAGGGGGCCTTCAGTCACCCCTCCACTTT.

The V gene is TRBV5-1, the J gene TRBJ2-5; 7 nucleotides line up with TRBD2. The CDR3 loop spans 15 amino acids. Trimming at V came to 4 bases and at J to 1 base, leaving 7 bases not matched to a gene. CDR1 and CDR2 from the germline V gene are SGHRS and YFSETQ. This chain's CDR3 is CASSTGLVSQETQYF. The CDR3 nucleotides are TGCGCCAGCAGCACCGGACTAGTAAGCCAAGAGACCCAGTACTTC.